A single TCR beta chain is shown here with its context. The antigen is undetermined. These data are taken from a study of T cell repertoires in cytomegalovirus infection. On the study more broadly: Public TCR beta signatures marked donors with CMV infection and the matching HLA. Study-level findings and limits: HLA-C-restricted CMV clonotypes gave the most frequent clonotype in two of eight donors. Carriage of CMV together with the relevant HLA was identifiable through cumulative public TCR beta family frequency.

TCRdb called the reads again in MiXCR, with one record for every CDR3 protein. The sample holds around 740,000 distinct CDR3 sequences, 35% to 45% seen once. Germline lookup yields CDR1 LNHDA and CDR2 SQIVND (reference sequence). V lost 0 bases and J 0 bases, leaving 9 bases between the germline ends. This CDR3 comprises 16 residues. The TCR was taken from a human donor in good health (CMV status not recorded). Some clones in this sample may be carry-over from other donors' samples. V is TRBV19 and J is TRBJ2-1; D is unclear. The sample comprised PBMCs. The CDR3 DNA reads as TGTGCCAGTAGTATAGACCCGGCCTTCTCCTACAATGAGCAGTTCTTC. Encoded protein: CASSIDPAFSYNEQFF.